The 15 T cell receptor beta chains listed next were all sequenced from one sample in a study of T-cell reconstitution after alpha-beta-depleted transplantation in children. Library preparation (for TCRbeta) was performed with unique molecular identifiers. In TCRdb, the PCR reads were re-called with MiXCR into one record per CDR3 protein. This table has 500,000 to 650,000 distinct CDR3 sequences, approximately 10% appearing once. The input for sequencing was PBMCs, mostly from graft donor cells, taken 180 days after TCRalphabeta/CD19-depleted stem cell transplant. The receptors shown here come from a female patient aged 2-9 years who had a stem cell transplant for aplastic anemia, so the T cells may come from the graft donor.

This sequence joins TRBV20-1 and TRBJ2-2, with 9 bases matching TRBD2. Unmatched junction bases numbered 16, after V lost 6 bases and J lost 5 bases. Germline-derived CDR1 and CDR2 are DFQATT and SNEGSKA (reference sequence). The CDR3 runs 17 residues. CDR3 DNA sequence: TGCAGTGCGATAGGGGACTATAGCGGGAGCCCAACCGGGGAGCTGTTTTTT. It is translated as CSAIGDYSGSPTGELFF.

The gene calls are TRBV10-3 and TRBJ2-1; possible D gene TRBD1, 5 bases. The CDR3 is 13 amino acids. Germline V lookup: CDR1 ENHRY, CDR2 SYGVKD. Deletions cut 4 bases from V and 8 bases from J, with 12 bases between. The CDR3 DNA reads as TGTGCCATCAGTGGCTCAGGGTACGATGAGCAGTTCTTC. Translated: CAISGSGYDEQFF.

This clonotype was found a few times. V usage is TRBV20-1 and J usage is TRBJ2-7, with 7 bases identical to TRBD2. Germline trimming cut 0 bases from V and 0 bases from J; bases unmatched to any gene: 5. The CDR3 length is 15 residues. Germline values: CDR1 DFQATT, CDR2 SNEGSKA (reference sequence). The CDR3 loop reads CSARDGSGLSYEQYF. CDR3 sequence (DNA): TGCAGTGCTAGAGACGGTAGCGGGCTCTCCTACGAGCAGTACTTC.

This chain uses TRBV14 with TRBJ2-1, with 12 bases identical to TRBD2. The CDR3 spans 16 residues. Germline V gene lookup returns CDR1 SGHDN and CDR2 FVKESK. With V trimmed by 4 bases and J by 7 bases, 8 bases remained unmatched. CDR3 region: CASSPRWTSGMNEQFF. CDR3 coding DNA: TGTGCCAGCAGCCCTCGGTGGACTAGCGGGATGAATGAGCAGTTCTTC.

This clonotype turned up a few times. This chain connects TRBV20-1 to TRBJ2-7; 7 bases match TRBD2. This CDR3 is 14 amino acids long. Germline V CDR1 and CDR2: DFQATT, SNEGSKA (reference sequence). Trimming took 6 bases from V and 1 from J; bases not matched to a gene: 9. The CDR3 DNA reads TGCAGTGCCCAGAGCACGGGAGGTTCCTACGAGCAGTACTTC. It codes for CSAQSTGGSYEQYF.

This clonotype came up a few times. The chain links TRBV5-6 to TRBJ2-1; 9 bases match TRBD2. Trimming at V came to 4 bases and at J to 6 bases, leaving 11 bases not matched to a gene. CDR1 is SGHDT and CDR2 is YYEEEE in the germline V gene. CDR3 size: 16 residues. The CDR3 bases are TGTGCCAGCAGCCCATTTGGGCTAGCGGGACCCAATGAGCAGTTCTTC. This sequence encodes CASSPFGLAGPNEQFF.

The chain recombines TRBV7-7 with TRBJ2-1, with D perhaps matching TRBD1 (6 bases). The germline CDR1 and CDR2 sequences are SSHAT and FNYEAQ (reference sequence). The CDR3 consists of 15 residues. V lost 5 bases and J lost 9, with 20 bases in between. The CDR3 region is CASSGYRESVSEQFF. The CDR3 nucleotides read TGTGCCAGCAGCGGCTACAGGGAATCGGTTAGTGAGCAGTTCTTC. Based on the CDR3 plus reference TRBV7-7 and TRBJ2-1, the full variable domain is GAGVSQSPRYKVTKRGQDVTLRCDPISSHATLYWYQQALGQGPEFLTYFNYEAQPDKSGLPSDRFSAERPEGSISTLTIQRTEQRDSAMYRCASSGYRESVSEQFFGPGTRLTVL.

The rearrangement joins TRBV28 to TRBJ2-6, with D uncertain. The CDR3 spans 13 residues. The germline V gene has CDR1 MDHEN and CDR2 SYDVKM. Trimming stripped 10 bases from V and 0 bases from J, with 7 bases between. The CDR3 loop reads CATDNSGANVLTF. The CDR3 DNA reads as TGTGCCACCGACAACTCTGGGGCCAACGTCCTGACTTTC.

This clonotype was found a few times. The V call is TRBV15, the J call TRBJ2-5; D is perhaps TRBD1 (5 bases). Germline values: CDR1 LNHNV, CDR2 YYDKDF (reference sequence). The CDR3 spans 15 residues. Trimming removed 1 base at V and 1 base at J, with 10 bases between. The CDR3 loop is CATSRVAGIQETQYF. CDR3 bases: TGTGCCACCAGCAGAGTAGCAGGGATCCAAGAGACCCAGTACTTC.

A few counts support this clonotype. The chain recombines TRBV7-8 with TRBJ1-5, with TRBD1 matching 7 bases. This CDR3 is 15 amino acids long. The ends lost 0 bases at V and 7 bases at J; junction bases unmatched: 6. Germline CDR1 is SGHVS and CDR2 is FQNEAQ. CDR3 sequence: CASSLAWQGGQPQHF. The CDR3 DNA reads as TGTGCCAGCAGCTTAGCGTGGCAGGGGGGACAGCCCCAGCATTTT.

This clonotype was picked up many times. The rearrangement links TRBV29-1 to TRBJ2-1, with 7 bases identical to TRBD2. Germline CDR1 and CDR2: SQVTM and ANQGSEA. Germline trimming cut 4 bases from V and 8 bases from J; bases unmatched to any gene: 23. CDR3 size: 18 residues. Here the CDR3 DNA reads TGCAGCGTTGCTCAGGGTCAAGTATTGCGGGAGTGGGGTGATGAGCAGTTCTTC. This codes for CSVAQGQVLREWGDEQFF.

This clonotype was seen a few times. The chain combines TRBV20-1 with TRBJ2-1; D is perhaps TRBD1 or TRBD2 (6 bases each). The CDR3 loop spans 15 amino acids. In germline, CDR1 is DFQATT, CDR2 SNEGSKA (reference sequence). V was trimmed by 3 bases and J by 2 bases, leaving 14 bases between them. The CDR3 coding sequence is TGCAGTGCTAGTACCCACGGGGGCCCCTACAATGAGCAGTTCTTC. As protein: CSASTHGGPYNEQFF.

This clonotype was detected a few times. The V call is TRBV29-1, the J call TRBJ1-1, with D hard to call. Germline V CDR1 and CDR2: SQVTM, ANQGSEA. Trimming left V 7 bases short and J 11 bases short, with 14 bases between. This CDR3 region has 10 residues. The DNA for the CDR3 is TGCAGCGCTCAGCCGGGAGGGGCTTTCTTT. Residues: CSAQPGGAFF.

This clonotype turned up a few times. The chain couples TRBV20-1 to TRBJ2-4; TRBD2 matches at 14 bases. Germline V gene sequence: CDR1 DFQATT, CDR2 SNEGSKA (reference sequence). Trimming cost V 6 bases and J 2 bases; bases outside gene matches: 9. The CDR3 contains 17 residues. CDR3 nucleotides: TGCAGTGCCAGGACTAGCGGGAGGTCCCTCCCCAAAAACATTCAGTACTTC. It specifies CSARTSGRSLPKNIQYF.

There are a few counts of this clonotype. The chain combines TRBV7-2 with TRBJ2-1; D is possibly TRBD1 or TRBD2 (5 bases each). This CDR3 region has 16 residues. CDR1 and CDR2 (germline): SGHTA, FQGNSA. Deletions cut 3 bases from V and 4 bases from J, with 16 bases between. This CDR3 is CASSFQPRDLYNEQFF. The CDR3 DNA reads TGTGCCAGCAGCTTTCAGCCCCGGGACCTTTACAATGAGCAGTTCTTC.